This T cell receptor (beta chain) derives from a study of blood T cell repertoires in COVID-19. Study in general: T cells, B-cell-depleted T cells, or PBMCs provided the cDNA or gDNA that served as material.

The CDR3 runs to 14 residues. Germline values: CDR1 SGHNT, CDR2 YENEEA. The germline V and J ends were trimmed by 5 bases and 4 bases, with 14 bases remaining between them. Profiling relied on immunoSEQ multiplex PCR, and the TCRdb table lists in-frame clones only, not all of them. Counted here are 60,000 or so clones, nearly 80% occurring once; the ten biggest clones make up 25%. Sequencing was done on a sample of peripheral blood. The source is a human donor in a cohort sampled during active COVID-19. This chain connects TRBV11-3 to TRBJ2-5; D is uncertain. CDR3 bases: TGTGCCAGCAGCCAGGTTGGGTTGAGAGAGACCCAGTACTTC. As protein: CASSQVGLRETQYF.